The clone carrying this TCR beta chain was observed at least ten times. Its matching antigen is unknown. Losses at the gene ends were 3 bases for V and 2 bases for J; bases not matched to a gene: 6. The CDR3 loop spans 18 amino acids. Germline CDR1 and CDR2: SGHRS and YFSETQ. The entry originates in a study of breast tumors, draining lymph nodes, adjacent tissues. Axillary draining lymph nodes of breast cancer patients supplied the node samples. TCRdb re-called the multiplex PCR reads with MiXCR, one entry per CDR3 protein. Among approximately 230,000 distinct CDR3 sequences, less than 40% were seen once, and the ten largest hold about 3.9%. Regarding the study as a whole: Tumor repertoires ranked between lymph nodes and nontumor tissue in diversity, with V and J gene preferences. Most tumor T cells seemingly derive from lymph node, then expand in tumor. Tumor T cell lymph node origin was a supported hypothesis, not proven.

The chain couples TRBV5-1 to TRBJ2-3, with TRBD2 matching 16 bases. The TCR comes from a female donor with breast cancer. Some clones in this sample may be carry-over from other donors' samples. What was sequenced was axillary lymph node tissue. CDR3 nucleotide sequence: TGCGCCAGCAGCTCCGGGACTAGCGGGAGGGCCTTCACAGATACGCAGTATTTT. Its protein product is CASSSGTSGRAFTDTQYF.